This entry lists 26 T cell receptor beta chains sequenced from one sample in a study of blood T cells in healthy people across ages. Together with a sample-barcoded 5' primer, a J-beta primer mix was included in a second PCR lasting roughly 6 to 12 cycles. Each CDR3 protein is one row after TCRdb ran MiXCR on the 5' RACE reads. The repertoire holds roughly 1,800,000 distinct CDR3 sequences, with roughly 52% as singletons. Specimen: blood. These receptors all come from a woman aged 40 to 50 in good health.

The DNA of the CDR3 is TGTGCCAGCAGTTTCACAGGGTCCTACTATGGCTACACCTTC. This codes for CASSFTGSYYGYTF. The chain employs TRBV27 and TRBJ1-2; maybe TRBD1 (6 bases). CDR1 and CDR2 from the germline V gene are MNHEY and SMNVEV (reference sequence). CDR3 length equals 14 residues. Trimming left V 3 bases short and J 3 bases short, with 11 bases between.

This chain joins TRBV6-5 and TRBJ2-7; 9 nucleotides align to TRBD1. CDR1 is MNHEY and CDR2 is SVGAGI in the germline V gene. Trimming removed 4 bases from V and 7 bases from J; junction bases left unmatched: 11. CDR3 length: 15 amino acids. DNA for the CDR3: TGTGCCAGCAGTTCCTTACACAGGGGGCCGGGGGAGCAGTACTTC. It specifies CASSSLHRGPGEQYF.

This rearrangement joins TRBV13 to TRBJ1-2, with 7 bases aligning to TRBD1. Germline CDR1 and CDR2: PRHDT and FYEKMQ (reference sequence). V shed 3 bases, J shed 4 bases, and the junction held 8 bases outside the gene matches. The CDR3 has 15 amino acids. The CDR3 coding sequence is TGTGCCAGCAGCTTGAAACAGGGGTCTATCTATGGCTACACCTTC. Protein product: CASSLKQGSIYGYTF.

The rearrangement links TRBV20-1 to TRBJ2-5; D is perhaps TRBD1 or TRBD2 (5 bases each). The CDR3 consists of 11 residues. Trimming stripped 6 bases from V and 5 bases from J, with 10 bases between. The germline V gene has CDR1 DFQATT and CDR2 SNEGSKA (reference sequence). The CDR3 coding sequence is TGCAGTGCAACCAGGGAGGAGACCCAGTACTTC. Translated, it gives CSATREETQYF.

This clonotype came up a few times. The chain is built from TRBV5-1 and TRBJ2-1; the D is unclear. Deletions cut 4 bases from V and 6 bases from J, with 14 bases between. There are 14 residues in the CDR3. Per the germline V gene, CDR1 is SGHRS and CDR2 is YFSETQ. The CDR3 coding sequence is TGCGCCAGCAGCACCGTCGTAGGGCGCAATGAGCAGTTCTTC. This codes for CASSTVVGRNEQFF.

Remarks on this clonotype: At one end, the junction sequence differs from germline, possibly due to a read error. This chain joins TRBV2 and TRBJ1-5; 8 nucleotides line up with TRBD1. The CDR3 runs to 16 residues. Germline CDR1 and CDR2: SNHLY and FYNNEI. This chain's CDR3 is CASRTGRALSNQPQHF. The CDR3 DNA is TGCGCCAGCAGGACAGGGCGCGCATTGAGCAATCAGCCCCAGCATTTT.

This chain connects TRBV29-1 to TRBJ2-7, with 7 bases identical to TRBD1. In germline, CDR1 is SQVTM, CDR2 ANQGSEA. The CDR3 contains 13 residues. Germline trimming cut 0 bases from V and 4 bases from J; bases unmatched to any gene: 3. The CDR3 loop is CSVEDSGGYEQYF. The CDR3 DNA reads TGCAGCGTTGAAGATTCAGGGGGATACGAGCAGTACTTC.

V is TRBV28 and J is TRBJ2-7; TRBD2 might be the D (6 bases). Trimming left V 7 bases short and J 1 base short, with 14 bases between. This CDR3 spans 14 amino acids. The germline gives CDR1 MDHEN, CDR2 SYDVKM. The CDR3 DNA is TGTGCCAGCACCCTTGCGGGGATTTCCTACGAGCAGTACTTC. Translated: CASTLAGISYEQYF.

The CDR3 DNA reads TGTGCCAGCAGCCCAAGGAGGAGCGGGGGGGGGTACGAGCAGTACTTC. This gives the protein CASSPRRSGGGYEQYF. This chain joins TRBV7-2 and TRBJ2-7; 10 bases align to TRBD2. Per germline, CDR1 SGHTA and CDR2 FQGNSA. V shed 5 bases, J shed 4 bases, and the junction held 11 bases outside the gene matches. The CDR3 length is 16 residues.

There are a few counts of this clonotype. The V call is TRBV4-3, the J call TRBJ1-4, with D possibly being TRBD1 (6 bases). The V end was cut by 1 base, the J end by 3 bases, with 15 bases between. CDR3 length: 17 residues. Germline CDR1 LGHNA, CDR2 YSLEER. The CDR3 coding sequence is TGCGCCAGCAGCCAAGGTTCTAAGACAGGAGCTAATGAAAAACTGTTTTTT. It translates to CASSQGSKTGANEKLFF.

This clonotype was found a few times. The gene calls are TRBV7-2 and TRBJ2-3, with TRBD1 identical over 9 bases. The CDR3 is 13 residues long. After removal of 6 bases from V and 10 bases from J, the junction contained 8 bases not matched to a gene. The V gene's germline CDR1 is SGHTA and CDR2 FQGNSA. The CDR3 nucleotides read TGTGCCAGCAGGCAGTCCGGGACAGGGCCGCAGTATTTT. Translation: CASRQSGTGPQYF.

Only a few counts were recorded for this clonotype. The gene calls are TRBV29-1 and TRBJ2-3, with a weak D call TRBD2 (5 bases). V was shortened by 7 bases and J by 0 bases, with 11 bases between the two germline ends. Germline values: CDR1 SQVTM, CDR2 ANQGSEA. The CDR3 runs to 13 residues. CDR3 DNA sequence: TGCAGCGCTGGTGCGGGTAGCACAGATACGCAGTATTTT. This translates into CSAGAGSTDTQYF.

The chain employs TRBV20-1 and TRBJ2-3, with D possibly being TRBD2 (5 bases). Trimming removed 3 bases at V and 9 bases at J, with 10 bases between. The CDR3 length is 11 residues. The germline V gene encodes CDR1 DFQATT and CDR2 SNEGSKA (reference sequence). As DNA, the CDR3 is TGCAGTGCTAGCCTCGCTAGCACGCAGTATTTT. Translated, it gives CSASLASTQYF.

The V and J genes are TRBV4-2 and TRBJ2-5; TRBD2 might be the D (6 bases). Trimming left V 0 bases short and J 0 bases short, with 14 bases between. This CDR3 has 17 amino acids. In germline, CDR1 is LGHNA, CDR2 YNFKEQ. CDR3 DNA sequence: TGTGCCAGCAGCCAAGAGTTCGGAGGGAGGTACCAAGAGACCCAGTACTTC. Translation gives CASSQEFGGRYQETQYF.

This chain links TRBV5-1 with TRBJ1-2; 8 bases align to TRBD1. This CDR3 has 14 residues. J gave up 8 bases and V 2 bases, and 8 bases lay outside the gene matches. Germline V CDR1 and CDR2: SGHRS, YFSETQ. CDR3 sequence reads: CASSFGQGGVGYTF. The CDR3 DNA sequence: TGCGCCAGCAGCTTTGGACAGGGTGGAGTCGGCTACACCTTC.

This clonotype showed up just a few times. CDR3 residues: CASGINSEQYF. CDR3 in DNA: TGTGCCAGCGGAATTAATTCCGAGCAGTACTTC. V and J are TRBV6-6 and TRBJ2-7; D gene ambiguous. The CDR3 spans 11 residues. Trimming pared 8 bases from V and 6 bases from J, leaving 11 bases between. Per germline, CDR1 MNHNY and CDR2 SVGAGI (reference sequence).

The gene calls are TRBV12-3 or TRBV12-4 and TRBJ1-4, with no clear D. This CDR3 contains 14 residues. V was trimmed by 5 bases and J by 5 bases, leaving 12 bases between them. This CDR3 reads CASSRRGGNEKLFF. The CDR3 DNA reads TGTGCCAGCAGTCGACGGGGTGGGAATGAAAAACTGTTTTTT.

The V call is TRBV6-6, the J call TRBJ2-1; D is perhaps TRBD2 (6 bases). The CDR3 spans 14 residues. V was clipped by 7 bases and J by 10 bases, with 20 bases between them. From germline, CDR1 is MNHNY and CDR2 SVGAGI (reference sequence). CDR3 coding DNA: TGTGCCAGCACTTTACTAGAGGGACTTGGAGAGCAGTTCTTC. The encoded protein is CASTLLEGLGEQFF.

The chain is built from TRBV5-1 and TRBJ1-4; tentative D call: TRBD1 (5 bases). In germline, CDR1 is SGHRS, CDR2 YFSETQ. With 0 bases removed from V and 6 bases from J, the gap between germline ends came to 15 bases. The CDR3 totals 16 residues. The CDR3 nucleotides are TGCGCCAGCAGCTTGGGTAGACAGCGAGACCATGAAAAACTGTTTTTT. Translating gives CASSLGRQRDHEKLFF.

This clonotype was observed many times. CDR3 amino acids: CASSLAGTGAYEQYF. In DNA, the CDR3 is TGTGCCAGCAGCTTAGCCGGGACAGGGGCCTACGAGCAGTACTTC. This rearrangement joins TRBV7-2 to TRBJ2-7; 10 bases align to TRBD1. V dropped 0 bases and J dropped 2; count of bases not matched to a gene: 1. Germline CDR1 and CDR2: SGHTA and FQGNSA. This CDR3 spans 15 amino acids. The whole variable domain, filled in from reference TRBV7-2 and TRBJ2-7, reads GAGVSQSPSNKVTEKGKDVELRCDPISGHTALYWYRQSLGQGLEFLIYFQGNSAPDKSGLPSDRFSAERTGGSVSTLTIQRTQQEDSAVYLCASSLAGTGAYEQYFGPGTRLTVT.

The chain employs TRBV29-1 and TRBJ2-1, with 7 bases lining up with TRBD2. The V gene's germline CDR1 is SQVTM and CDR2 ANQGSEA. The CDR3 extends over 14 amino acids. V lost 3 bases, J lost 4 bases, and 6 bases stayed unmatched. The CDR3 is CSVDTAGQYNEQFF. In DNA form, the CDR3 reads TGCAGCGTTGATACAGCGGGGCAGTACAATGAGCAGTTCTTC.

A remark on this clonotype: The junction departs from the called germline gene at one end, perhaps through a read error. This sequence joins TRBV3-1 and TRBJ1-6, with a possible D match to TRBD1 (5 bases). The CDR3 sequence is 15 residues long. The germline V gene has CDR1 LGHDT and CDR2 YNNKEL (reference sequence). CDR3 sequence (DNA): TGTGCCAGTAGCCCCGCCGCAGGGCCAGGATCACCCCTCCACTTT. It codes for CASSPAAGPGSPLHF.

CDR3 bases: TGTGCCAGCAGTTTGTTTTGGGGACTACCCTACGAGCAGTACTTC. Encoded protein: CASSLFWGLPYEQYF. The chain carries TRBV12-3 or TRBV12-4 and TRBJ2-7; 7 positions match TRBD2. The CDR3 extends over 15 amino acids. V was pared by 3 bases and J by 2 bases, with 7 bases of the junction left unmatched.

V usage is TRBV20-1 and J usage is TRBJ1-6; D unresolved. V dropped 5 bases and J dropped 0 bases, with 14 bases sitting between them. This CDR3 is built from 16 residues. The germline V gene has CDR1 DFQATT and CDR2 SNEGSKA (reference sequence). CDR3 sequence: CSAPRAINSYNSPLHF. CDR3 in DNA: TGCAGTGCTCCTAGGGCTATTAACTCCTATAATTCACCCCTCCACTTT.

This clonotype has more than one count but fewer than ten. The chain couples TRBV10-3 to TRBJ2-3, with TRBD2 as a possible D gene (6 bases). The germline CDR1 and CDR2 sequences are ENHRY and SYGVKD. The V and J ends lost 2 bases and 5 bases respectively, with 23 bases between them. This CDR3 has 18 amino acids. CDR3 sequence reads: CAISEPSTPGLVIDTQYF. The CDR3 nucleotides read TGTGCCATCAGTGAGCCCTCTACACCGGGACTCGTCATAGATACGCAGTATTTT.

The chain is built from TRBV10-3 and TRBJ2-1; no reliable D call. Germline V gene lookup returns CDR1 ENHRY and CDR2 SYGVKD. V was pared by 10 bases and J by 0 bases, with 13 bases between. CDR3 length: 14 residues. CDR3 nucleotides: TGTGCCACCAATAGAGAAAGCTCCTACAATGAGCAGTTCTTC. It is translated as CATNRESSYNEQFF.